This T cell receptor beta chain emerged from a study of blood T cell repertoires in COVID-19. In the study overall: From T cells, B-cell-depleted T cells, or PBMCs came the material, which was cDNA or gDNA.

Assay: immunoSEQ multiplex PCR; the TCRdb copy retains only in-frame clones and omits some. Of roughly 90,000 clones in the sample, roughly 88% were seen once. As regards this clone: The sample contains more than one DNA sequence encoding this CDR3.

CDR1 is SGHTA and CDR2 is FQGNSA in the germline V gene. The CDR3 consists of 14 residues. V was trimmed by 3 bases and J by 4 bases, leaving 12 bases between them. The receptor was isolated from an elderly woman with active or convalescent COVID-19. The chain has TRBV7-2 and TRBJ1-1, with D possibly TRBD1 on 6 matching bases. Sequences were obtained from peripheral blood. CDR3 nucleotide sequence: TGTGCCAGCAGCTTTGCTGGGGGCGGCACTGAAGCTTTCTTT. This codes for CASSFAGGGTEAFF.